The table lists the clone carrying this TCR beta chain with a few counts. Its antigen is unknown. These data are taken from a study of early T cells in non-severe SARS-CoV-2 infection. Study as a whole: Unsorted whole blood bulk RNA was sequenced, with unpaired chains. Study-level results: The study's VDJdb matching favored anti-spike CD8 responses and missed private and CD4 specificities.

V gave up 4 bases and J gave up 0 bases, with 6 bases separating them. The CDR3 contains 13 residues. Separate cDNA molecules each had unique molecular identifiers attached to them. TCRdb used MiXCR to reprocess the 5' RACE reads, holding one entry per CDR3 protein. The repertoire holds tens of thousands of distinct CDR3 sequences, with about 8% as singletons. The chain joins TRBV12-3 or TRBV12-4 to TRBJ1-2; D is undetermined. The source of this sequence is an adult who was a healthcare worker with PCR-confirmed SARS-CoV-2 infection or an uninfected control (not recorded which). The input for sequencing was whole blood, taken at baseline. This CDR3 is CASSYTANYGYTF. The CDR3 nucleotides are TGTGCCAGCAGTTACACAGCTAACTATGGCTACACCTTC.